This T cell receptor beta chain is from a study of tumor-infiltrating lymphocytes in oesophageal squamous cell carcinoma. V lost 5 bases, J lost 3 bases, and 11 bases lay in between. The germline CDR1 and CDR2 sequences are SGHTA and FQGTGA. This CDR3 is built from 13 residues. Via MiXCR, TCRdb re-called the PCR reads, giving one row per CDR3 protein. The repertoire includes some 12,000 distinct CDR3 sequences, 50% to 60% of them detected once, and over 20% sits in the top ten. The source material was esophageal tumor tissue. The receptor's source is a male donor with esophageal squamous cell carcinoma. The V gene is TRBV7-3, the J gene TRBJ2-7; D might be TRBD2 (6 bases). The CDR3 loop is CASSRLGGYEQYF. For the CDR3, the DNA is TGTGCCAGCAGCCGACTGGGGGGCTACGAGCAGTACTTC.